Described below is a single T cell receptor beta chain sequence and its context. Its antigen is unknown. Here immunoSEQ multiplex PCR was the method, and the copy in TCRdb shows in-frame clones only, minus some. The table lists about 11,000 clones, roughly 95% of them singletons. Germline loops: CDR1 SGHAT, CDR2 FQNNGV. The CDR3 is made up of 17 amino acids. V shed 1 base and J shed 5 bases, with 17 bases lying between them. The data were taken from a study of T cells after posttransplantation cyclophosphamide. Overall study findings and caveats: After PTCy, TRB diversity resembled that of CNI/methotrexate controls.

The source is a man aged 30 to 39 in good health and a related stem cell transplant donor. The rearrangement joins TRBV11-2 to TRBJ2-2; possible D gene TRBD2, 7 bases. Input material: naive CD8+ T cells sorted from PBMCs. The CDR3 region is CASSLVGGAPGTGELFF. Written as DNA, the CDR3 is TGTGCCAGCAGCTTAGTGGGGGGGGCCCCCGGGACCGGGGAGCTGTTTTTT. Using reference TRBV11-2 and TRBJ2-2 for the parts outside the CDR3, the full variable domain is EAGVAQSPRYKIIEKRQSVAFWCNPISGHATLYWYQQILGQGPKLLIQFQNNGVVDDSQLPKDRFSAERLKGVDSTLKIQPAKLEDSAVYLCASSLVGGAPGTGELFFGEGSRLTVL.